Included here is one TCR beta chain sequence, with context. Its antigen remains unknown. A junction boundary mismatches the germline segment, possibly from a read error. This specimen comes from a study of T-cell memory formation after mild COVID-19. Study context: The TCR clusters were mostly specific to one donor.

With constant-segment primers, 5'RACE yielded cDNA libraries of TCR alpha and TCR beta that carried sample barcodes and UMIs. TCRdb recomputed calls from the 5' RACE reads with MiXCR, one row per CDR3 protein. Of 190,000 or so distinct CDR3 sequences in the sample, roughly 27% were seen once. Whole-study results and caveats: Clones that contracted from day 15 to 85 were balanced CD4/CD8, while later expanders leaned CD4+. SARS-CoV-2 specificity was not confirmed for second-wave clones peaking on day 37.

Germline lookup yields CDR1 DFQATT and CDR2 SNEGSKA (reference sequence). The CDR3 sequence is 13 residues long. The specimen sequenced was PBMCs or a T cell subset sorted from them (not recorded which). This receptor was obtained from an adult woman who had mild COVID-19 (a few samples of this study predate the infection). Cell type and time point are not known. The chain is built from TRBV20-1 and TRBJ2-5; D unclear. CDR3: CSARSQVQENQYF. The DNA for the CDR3 is TGCAGTGCTAGGTCCCAGGTCCAAGAGAACCAGTACTTC.